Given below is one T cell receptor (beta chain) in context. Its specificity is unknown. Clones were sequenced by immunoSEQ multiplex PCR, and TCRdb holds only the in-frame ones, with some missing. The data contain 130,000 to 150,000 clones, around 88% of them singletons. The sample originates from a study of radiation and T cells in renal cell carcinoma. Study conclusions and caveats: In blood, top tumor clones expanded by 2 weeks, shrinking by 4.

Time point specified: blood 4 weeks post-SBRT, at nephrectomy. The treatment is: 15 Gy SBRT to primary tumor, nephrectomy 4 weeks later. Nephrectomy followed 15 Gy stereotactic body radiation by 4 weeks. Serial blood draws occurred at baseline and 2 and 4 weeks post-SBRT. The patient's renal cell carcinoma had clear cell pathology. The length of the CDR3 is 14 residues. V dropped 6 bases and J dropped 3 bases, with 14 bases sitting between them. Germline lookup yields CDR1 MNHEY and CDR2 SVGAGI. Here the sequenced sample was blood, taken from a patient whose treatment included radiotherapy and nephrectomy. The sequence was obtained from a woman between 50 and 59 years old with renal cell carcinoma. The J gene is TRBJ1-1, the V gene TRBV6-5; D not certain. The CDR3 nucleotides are TGTGCCAGCAGGAACGCTGGGGTGTACACTGAAGCTTTCTTT. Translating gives CASRNAGVYTEAFF.